This is a list of T cell receptor beta chains from one sample in a study of shared clonotypes between healthy human individuals. Profiling relied on immunoSEQ multiplex PCR, and the TCRdb table lists in-frame clones only, not all of them. The sample yields about 2.5 million clones, roughly 90% seen once. Sequences were obtained from naive CD4+ T cells from PBMCs. The origin of the receptors is a man aged 18 to 29 in good health. Some clones in this sample may be carry-over from other donors' samples. The CDR3 runs from the conserved cysteine through the conserved F or W. Fields, in order: J gene, V gene, D gene, CDR3 protein. A D gene is named only where the DNA matches it firmly.

J: TRBJ1-1
V: TRBV29-1
D: TRBD1
CDR3: CSVATQGGTEAFF

J: TRBJ2-2
V: TRBV19
D: .
CDR3: CASSIEVGLDGELFF

J: TRBJ1-3
V: TRBV11-2
D: .
CDR3: CASSLASVSGNTIYF

J: TRBJ1-4
V: TRBV5-4
D: .
CDR3: CASSSGGTTNEKLFF

J: TRBJ2-5
V: TRBV28
D: .
CDR3: CASKLGAALETQYF

J: TRBJ2-1
V: TRBV6-5
D: .
CDR3: CASSYSGRVGHEQFF

J: TRBJ2-1
V: TRBV9
D: .
CDR3: CASSAGTSNEQFF

J: TRBJ2-7
V: TRBV30
D: .
CDR3: CAWSDGYEQYF

J: TRBJ2-5
V: TRBV7-9
D: TRBD2
CDR3: CASSRTSGRGRETQYF

J: TRBJ2-7
V: TRBV28
D: TRBD2
CDR3: CASSRVAGGAYEQYF

J: TRBJ1-2
V: TRBV29-1
D: .
CDR3: CSVALANYGYTF

J: TRBJ1-3
V: TRBV9
D: .
CDR3: CASSREGGPGNTIYF

J: TRBJ2-1
V: TRBV7-3
D: TRBD2
CDR3: CASSPGGLASNEQFF

J: TRBJ1-2
V: TRBV2
D: TRBD1
CDR3: CASSGQGAHYGYTF

J: .
V: TRBV6-5
D: .
CDR3: CASRSSGEQYF

J: TRBJ2-7
V: TRBV5-1
D: .
CDR3: CASSLAVGVPYEQYF

J: TRBJ2-5
V: TRBV14
D: TRBD2
CDR3: CASSQGLGAGGFAQETQYF

J: TRBJ2-1
V: TRBV19
D: TRBD2
CDR3: CASSNGRAYNEQFF

J: TRBJ2-5
V: TRBV18
D: TRBD1
CDR3: CASSSRGSETQYF

J: TRBJ2-7
V: TRBV6-5
D: TRBD2
CDR3: CASSYAREPGEQYF

J: TRBJ2-1
V: TRBV30
D: TRBD1
CDR3: CAWSYYAGTGGQNEQFF

J: TRBJ1-2
V: TRBV5-6
D: .
CDR3: CASSLVGEGGYTF

J: TRBJ1-3
V: TRBV4-2
D: .
CDR3: CASSLTLGEPGNTIYF

J: TRBJ1-3
V: TRBV11-2
D: .
CDR3: CASSPGRGSRSGNTIYF

J: TRBJ2-7
V: TRBV6-1
D: TRBD1
CDR3: CASIQGPSSYEQYF

J: TRBJ2-7
V: TRBV10-3
D: .
CDR3: CAISESADSYEQYF

J: TRBJ2-2
V: TRBV9
D: .
CDR3: CASSVGVRQNTGELFF

J: TRBJ2-7
V: TRBV25-1
D: .
CDR3: CASSELGESSYEQYF

J: TRBJ1-5
V: TRBV5-1
D: .
CDR3: CASSLEDGKNQPQHF

J: TRBJ2-3
V: TRBV30
D: TRBD1
CDR3: CAWSRQGGTDTQYF

J: TRBJ1-1
V: TRBV18
D: .
CDR3: CASSPPGQWDTEAFF

J: TRBJ1-3
V: TRBV6-1
D: .
CDR3: CASRLPGVSGNTIYF

J: TRBJ2-5
V: TRBV29-1
D: .
CDR3: CSVEKRLSQETQYF

J: TRBJ1-5
V: TRBV30
D: TRBD1
CDR3: CASTPGQGLDQPQHF

J: TRBJ2-2
V: TRBV27
D: .
CDR3: CATLPSRNTGELFF

J: TRBJ2-6
V: TRBV25-1
D: .
CDR3: CASSEKGAGANVLTF

J: TRBJ2-7
V: TRBV4-1
D: TRBD1
CDR3: CASSHQGAYEQYF

J: TRBJ1-1
V: TRBV7-9
D: TRBD1
CDR3: CASSLRDSPLRTEAFF

J: TRBJ2-3
V: TRBV4-3
D: TRBD2
CDR3: CASSPRGVADTQYF

J: TRBJ2-7
V: TRBV5-1
D: TRBD2
CDR3: CASSSFGLAGVYEQYF